The rows below give T cell receptor beta chains drawn from one sample of a study of shared clonotypes between healthy human individuals. Assay used: immunoSEQ multiplex PCR; TCRdb lists only in-frame clones, some missing. In the table there are under 1,900,000 clones, roughly 98.5% of which are singletons. The specimen sequenced was naive CD4+ T cells sorted from blood. These receptor sequences come from a man aged 30-40 years in good health. CDR3s include the opening cysteine and the closing phenylalanine or tryptophan. The D gene is left open where the match is weak. Clone sizes are given selectively: once, few, many, or a class where the clone is expanded.

once	TRBJ2-7	TRBD1	TRBV30	TGTGCCTGGATCGGGACAGGGCCCTACGAGCAGTACTTC	CAWIGTGPYEQYF
.	TRBJ2-7	TRBD2	TRBV2	TGTGCCAGCAGTGAAGATCGGGGTAGCGGGGCCTACGAGCAGTACTTC	CASSEDRGSGAYEQYF
once	TRBJ2-7	.	TRBV2	TGTGCCAGCAGTGAGTTGGGGATCAGATACGAGCAGTACTTC	CASSELGIRYEQYF
.	TRBJ2-4	.	TRBV7-6	TGTGCCAGCAGCTTAGGTGCACCTCTCTTAGCCAAAAACATTCAGTACTTC	CASSLGAPLLAKNIQYF
.	TRBJ2-3	.	TRBV5-1	TGCGCCAGCAGCTCGACGGGGGGCGGGAACACAGATACGCAGTATTTT	CASSSTGGGNTDTQYF
.	TRBJ2-7	TRBD1	TRBV2	TGTGCCAGCATAAGGGGGCTAACTTCCTACGAGCAGTACTTC	CASIRGLTSYEQYF
.	TRBJ2-1	TRBD2	TRBV10-3	TGTGCCATCAGTGAGCTAGCGGGAGGTTTTCCCCTCTACAATGAGCAGTTCTTC	CAISELAGGFPLYNEQFF
.	TRBJ2-5	TRBD1	TRBV5-4	TGTGCCAGCAGCCTCCGGGACAGTCGGGAGACCCAGTACTTC	CASSLRDSRETQYF
.	TRBJ1-3	TRBD1	TRBV5-6	TGTGCCAGCAGCTTGGCGGTGGACAGGGGATTAGGCTCTGGAAACACCATATATTTT	CASSLAVDRGLGSGNTIYF
.	TRBJ2-2	.	TRBV11-2	TGTGCCAGCAGCTTAGTCACCCCATTGGCCCTTAGGGGCACCGGGGAGCTGTTTTTT	CASSLVTPLALRGTGELFF
.	TRBJ2-1	.	TRBV19	TGTGCCAGCGGGACCCGATCTGGCGTGTACAATGAGCAGTTCTTC	CASGTRSGVYNEQFF
.	TRBJ2-2	.	TRBV11-2	TGTGCCAGCAGCCCCGGTTTACTGGGGGCCGGGGAGCTGTTTTTT	CASSPGLLGAGELFF
.	TRBJ2-7	.	TRBV10-2	TGCGCCAGCGGTGGGGCCGAAAGCTCCTACGAGCAGTACTTC	CASGGAESSYEQYF
once	TRBJ2-7	.	TRBV7-9	TGTGCCAGCAGCCCGGACTCCCCAATGTGGTACTTC	CASSPDSPMWYF
.	TRBJ1-2	.	TRBV13	TGTGCCAGCAGCTTAGGGGGACCACGCACCTTC	CASSLGGPRTF